The 18 T cell receptor beta chains below come from one sample, sequenced in a study of response to subunit inactivated influenza vaccine. TCRdb passed the RT-PCR reads through MiXCR, listing each CDR3 protein once. Of about 570,000 distinct CDR3 sequences detected, 10% to 12% appear once; the ten largest clones hold 11%. The same sample was also used in a study of T cells expressing NK-cell markers. That source adds: For TCR beta, cDNA was produced by 5'RACE template switching with UMIs.

Sequencing was performed on PBMCs from blood, taken on the day of vaccination. The receptors were gathered from a man in his fifties or sixties who received an inactivated influenza vaccine.

V is TRBV7-2 and J is TRBJ2-1, with TRBD2 identical over 11 bases. J was trimmed by 7 bases and V by 3 bases; bases with no gene match: 2. The CDR3 extends over 14 amino acids. The germline V gene has CDR1 SGHTA and CDR2 FQGNSA. The CDR3 DNA sequence: TGTGCCAGCAGCTTCACTAGCGGGAGAAATGAGCAGTTCTTC. Amino acid sequence: CASSFTSGRNEQFF.

In this sample, this clonotype turned up a few times. As DNA, the CDR3 is TGTGCCAGCAGTATGCTGATTGGCAGCTTGGGTGGCTACACCTTC. This sequence encodes CASSMLIGSLGGYTF. The V and J genes are TRBV28 and TRBJ1-2, with unresolved D. Germline assignment: CDR1 MDHEN and CDR2 SYDVKM. V lost 5 bases to trimming and J lost 7 bases, with 20 bases between them. This CDR3 has 15 residues.

V and J are TRBV5-4 and TRBJ2-7, with D unresolved. The CDR3 has 12 amino acids. Trimming took 4 bases from V and 5 from J, leaving 10 bases between them. From germline, CDR1 is SGHNT and CDR2 YYREEE (reference sequence). CDR3 DNA: TGTGCCAGCAGCACCCACAAAGACGAGCAGTACTTC. This codes for CASSTHKDEQYF.

This clonotype has more than one count but fewer than ten. The rearrangement uses TRBV6-2 or TRBV6-3 and TRBJ2-3; D is possibly TRBD2 (5 bases). V lost 5 bases and J lost 6, with 15 bases in between. The CDR3 sequence is 14 residues long. Germline loops: CDR1 MNHEY, CDR2 SVGEGT. CDR3 in DNA: TGTGCCAGCAGTGGCCGCCGGGGATGGGATACGCAGTATTTT. Its translation is CASSGRRGWDTQYF.

This clonotype has a handful of counts. CDR3 protein: CASVRGGGNSYEQYF. The CDR3 DNA reads as TGTGCCAGCGTCAGAGGGGGAGGGAACTCCTACGAGCAGTACTTC. The chain links TRBV6-1 to TRBJ2-7, with a tentative D call TRBD2 (7 bases). In germline, CDR1 is MNHNS, CDR2 SASEGT. The CDR3 consists of 15 residues. Trimming removed 8 bases at V and 0 bases at J, with 17 bases between.

This sequence joins TRBV6-2 or TRBV6-3 and TRBJ2-7, with TRBD2 matching over 9 bases. V lost 7 bases and J lost 5; bases outside the gene matches: 9. The CDR3 has 14 residues. CDR1 and CDR2 from the germline V gene are MNHEY and SVGEGT. Here the CDR3 reads CASISGLAHNEQYF. CDR3 nucleotide sequence: TGTGCCAGCATCTCGGGACTAGCACACAACGAGCAGTACTTC.

This clonotype was observed once. The chain uses TRBV5-1 and TRBJ2-7, with 9 bases lining up with TRBD1. This CDR3 has 15 amino acids. After removal of 4 bases from V and 3 bases from J, the junction contained 8 bases not matched to a gene. Germline loops: CDR1 SGHRS, CDR2 YFSETQ. The CDR3 sequence: CASSAVQGAIYEQYF. The CDR3 DNA follows: TGCGCCAGCAGCGCCGTACAGGGGGCCATCTACGAGCAGTACTTC.

This clonotype has more than one count but fewer than ten. The rearrangement links TRBV6-5 to TRBJ2-3; D perhaps matches TRBD1 (5 bases). Trimming stripped 7 bases from V and 0 bases from J, with 8 bases between. Germline V lookup: CDR1 MNHEY, CDR2 SVGAGI. The CDR3 length is 13 residues. Here the CDR3 reads CASTDSSTDTQYF. The CDR3 DNA reads as TGTGCCAGCACCGACAGTAGCACAGATACGCAGTATTTT.

The chain's CDR3 is CASRNLLQDRGKGYTF. The DNA for the CDR3 is TGCGCCAGCAGAAATCTTCTACAAGACAGGGGGAAAGGCTACACCTTC. The V call is TRBV5-1, the J call TRBJ1-2; 9 nucleotides align to TRBD1. Germline V gene sequence: CDR1 SGHRS, CDR2 YFSETQ. This CDR3 has 16 amino acids. V lost 5 bases and J lost 8; bases outside the gene matches: 16.

This chain joins TRBV6-1 and TRBJ2-5, with a possible D match to TRBD1 (6 bases). The CDR3 length is 16 residues. The ends were cut back, 2 bases at V and 7 bases at J, with 20 bases in the middle. Germline assignment: CDR1 MNHNS and CDR2 SASEGT. CDR3 bases: TGTGCCAGCAGTGAACAGGGGTCCTACAAGAAAGGGACCCAGTACTTC. It encodes CASSEQGSYKKGTQYF.

Many counts were recorded for this clonotype. V usage is TRBV14 and J usage is TRBJ1-1, with 8 bases lining up with TRBD1. The germline gives CDR1 SGHDN, CDR2 FVKESK. This CDR3 region has 15 residues. The trim removed 1 base at V and 2 bases at J, leaving 3 bases unmatched. This CDR3 is CASSQVTGGNTEAFF. As DNA, the CDR3 is TGTGCCAGCAGCCAAGTAACAGGGGGTAACACTGAAGCTTTCTTT.

This clonotype came up a few times. This chain joins TRBV14 and TRBJ2-5; D tentatively fits TRBD1 or TRBD2 (5 bases each). The germline V gene has CDR1 SGHDN and CDR2 FVKESK. The CDR3 has 15 amino acids. V was cut by 5 bases and J by 1 base, with 14 bases left in between. The CDR3 spells CASSSLLGTQETQYF. CDR3 DNA sequence: TGTGCCAGCAGCTCCCTCCTAGGGACCCAAGAGACCCAGTACTTC. Drawing the rest from reference TRBV14 and TRBJ2-5, the complete variable domain is EAGVTQFPSHSVIEKGQTVTLRCDPISGHDNLYWYRRVMGKEIKFLLHFVKESKQDESGMPNNRFLAERTGGTYSTLKVQPAELEDSGVYFCASSSLLGTQETQYFGPGTRLLVL.

This clonotype was recorded a few times. The DNA for the CDR3 is TGTGCCAGTAGTATAGCCCATGAGCAGTTCTTC. Translation: CASSIAHEQFF. The J gene is TRBJ2-1, the V gene TRBV19; D call uncertain. The CDR3 covers 11 residues. V was clipped by 1 base and J by 8 bases, with 3 bases between them. CDR1 and CDR2 (germline): LNHDA, SQIVND (reference sequence).

Concerning this clonotype itself: This could be a read error, since a much larger clone is one nucleotide away. The gene calls are TRBV20-1 and TRBJ2-6, with 7 positions matching TRBD1. Looked up from germline, CDR1 is DFQATT and CDR2 is SNEGSKA (reference sequence). This CDR3 is built from 17 residues. CDR3 amino acids: CSARGRQGDSGANILTF. DNA of the CDR3: TGCAGTGCTAGAGGTCGACAGGGCGACTCTGGGGCCAACATCCTGACTTTC.

This clonotype was detected only a few times. CDR3 amino acids: CASSWGGSITYEQYF. DNA of the CDR3: TGTGCCAGCAGCTGGGGGGGGTCCATCACCTACGAGCAGTACTTC. The V gene is TRBV12-3 or TRBV12-4, the J gene TRBJ2-7; 7 bases match TRBD2. The CDR3 runs 15 residues. J was trimmed by 2 bases and V by 6 bases; bases with no gene match: 10.

The chain combines TRBV25-1 with TRBJ2-5; tentative D call: TRBD2 (5 bases). V gave up 3 bases and J gave up 1 base, with 12 bases separating them. The CDR3 has 15 residues. Germline lookup yields CDR1 MGHDK and CDR2 SYGVNS. CDR3 loop: CASSDVTGFQETQYF. CDR3 nucleotides: TGTGCCAGCAGTGACGTCACGGGGTTCCAAGAGACCCAGTACTTC.

The chain is built from TRBV7-2 and TRBJ2-2; TRBD2 might be the D (6 bases). Trimming removed 5 bases at V and 8 bases at J, with 18 bases between. CDR3 length: 15 residues. Germline V gene data show CDR1 as SGHTA and CDR2 as FQGNSA. This CDR3 is CASSNKAGTSGELFF. The CDR3 bases are TGTGCCAGCAGCAACAAGGCCGGGACTTCAGGGGAGCTGTTTTTT.

This clonotype was picked up a small number of times. The CDR3 sequence is CASSWGQGDAFDEQYF. The CDR3 nucleotides read TGCGCCAGCAGCTGGGGACAGGGGGACGCCTTTGACGAGCAGTACTTC. The V gene is TRBV5-1, the J gene TRBJ2-7; 11 bases are a match to TRBD1. The J segment lost 5 bases and the V segment lost 3 bases, leaving 10 bases of the junction unmatched. The CDR3 has 16 residues. Germline CDR1 and CDR2: SGHRS and YFSETQ.